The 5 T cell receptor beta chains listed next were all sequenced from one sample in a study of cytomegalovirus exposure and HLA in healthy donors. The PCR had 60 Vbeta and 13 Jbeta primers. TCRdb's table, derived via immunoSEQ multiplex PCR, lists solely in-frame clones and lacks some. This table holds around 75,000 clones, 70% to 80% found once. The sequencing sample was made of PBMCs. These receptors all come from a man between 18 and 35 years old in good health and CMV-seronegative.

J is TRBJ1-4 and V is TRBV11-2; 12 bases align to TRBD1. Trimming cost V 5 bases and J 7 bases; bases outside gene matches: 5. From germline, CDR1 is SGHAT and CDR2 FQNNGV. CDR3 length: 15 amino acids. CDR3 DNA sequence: TGTGCCAGCAGCATGGGACAGGGGGCGGGTGAAAAACTGTTTTTT. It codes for CASSMGQGAGEKLFF.

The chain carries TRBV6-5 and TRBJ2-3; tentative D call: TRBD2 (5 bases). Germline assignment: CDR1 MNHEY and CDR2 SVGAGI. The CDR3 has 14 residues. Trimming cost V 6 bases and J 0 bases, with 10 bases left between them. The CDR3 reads CASRRAESTDTQYF. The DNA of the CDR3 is TGTGCCAGCAGGAGGGCCGAGAGCACAGATACGCAGTATTTT.

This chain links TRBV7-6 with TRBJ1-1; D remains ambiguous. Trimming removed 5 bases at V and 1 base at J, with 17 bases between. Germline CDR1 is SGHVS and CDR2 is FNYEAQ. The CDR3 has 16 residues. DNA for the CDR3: TGTGCCAGCAGCGTAATTCGGGGATCGAGGAACACTGAAGCTTTCTTT. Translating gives CASSVIRGSRNTEAFF. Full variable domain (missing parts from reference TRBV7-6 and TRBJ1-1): GAGVSQSPRYKVTKRGQDVALRCDPISGHVSLYWYRQALGQGPEFLTYFNYEAQQDKSGLPNDRFSAERPEGSISTLTIQRTEQRDSAMYRCASSVIRGSRNTEAFFGQGTRLTVV.

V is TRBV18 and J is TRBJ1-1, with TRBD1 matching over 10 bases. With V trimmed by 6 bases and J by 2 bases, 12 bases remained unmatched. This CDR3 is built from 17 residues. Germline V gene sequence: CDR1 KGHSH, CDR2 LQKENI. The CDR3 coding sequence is TGTGCCAGCTCGTCACTCCCGACAGGGGGCGGCAACACTGAAGCTTTCTTT. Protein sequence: CASSSLPTGGGNTEAFF. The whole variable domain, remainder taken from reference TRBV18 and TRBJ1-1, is NAGVMQNPRHLVRRRGQEARLRCSPMKGHSHVYWYRQLPEEGLKFMVYLQKENIIDESGMPKERFSAEFPKEGPSILRIQQVVRGDSAAYFCASSSLPTGGGNTEAFFGQGTRLTVV.

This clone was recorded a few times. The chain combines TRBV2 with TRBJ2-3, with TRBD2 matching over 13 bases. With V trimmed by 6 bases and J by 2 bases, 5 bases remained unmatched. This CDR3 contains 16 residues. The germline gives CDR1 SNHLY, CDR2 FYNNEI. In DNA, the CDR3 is TGTGCCAGCAGCGAGACTAGCGGGGGGTTCACAGATACGCAGTATTTT. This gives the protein CASSETSGGFTDTQYF.